This TCR beta chain was captured in a study of T cells in narcolepsy listed by TCRdb under 2018. Regarding the study in general: The study enrolled patients with narcolepsy type 1 or type 2 (NT1, NT2) together with healthy control donors. To look for autoreactive T cells in narcolepsy patients that target self-antigens of hypocretin neurons (hypocretin, TRIB2), the study used TCR Vbeta sequencing to follow clonotypes in blood and CSF.

A note on this clone: Its antigen is still unknown. Base qualities are not at hand, and no much larger clone is one base apart.

Memory CD4+ T cells were sorted ex vivo from peripheral blood of narcolepsy patients and healthy controls for TCR Vbeta sequencing. Receptor libraries were prepared by the immunoSEQ multiplex PCR assay. The immuneACCESS repertoire file appears here via TCRdb, limited to in-frame rearrangements. These files lack a portion of the clones; in checked studies, under half of the deficit traces to unresolved V genes, and the cause of the others is not known. The sample records tens of thousands of clones, 92% of which are singletons. More than 0.9% of the sample is held by the ten biggest clonotypes. Overall results and qualifications from the work: No sequences matching autoreactive T cell clones were present in some of the blood memory CD4+ repertoires from patients and controls. HCRT-specific and TRIB2-specific autoreactive clonotypes were highlighted in plots that compared CD4+ T cell clonotypes in CSF versus blood from the same patient. According to the report, autoreactive clonotypes were detected serially in the blood of the same patients and of different patients, but not in healthy controls. Numbers of sequenced blood memory CD4+ clonotypes were comparable, with averages of about 41,000 in patients and fewer than 35,000 in controls.

Sequences LNHDA (CDR1) and SQIVND (CDR2) are obtained from the germline V gene (reference sequence). The CDR3, from cysteine to phenylalanine, totals 16 residues. Only the CDR3 region is kept as DNA, spanning 48 bases read in frame from base 1. Deletion took 9 bases off V and 5 bases off J, with a span of 25 bases between the germline ends. This TCR was sampled from a human donor with narcolepsy. The sequence joins TRBV19 to TRBJ1-1; the D region possibly corresponds to TRBD1 (5 bases align). Input material: CD45RA- memory CD4+ T cells from PBMCs. According to the study, the label for this sample's cell subset or site signals: memory T cells sorted ex vivo from peripheral blood. The sequenced DNA: TGTGCCAGCAAGAGACGAGGCCAGGGAGGAGGAACTGAAGCTTTCTTT. Translated, this gives CASKRRGQGGGTEAFF.